Listed here are 2 T cell receptor beta chains from one sample, sequenced in a study of shared clonotypes between healthy human individuals. Some clones are missing from TCRdb's copy, which holds only in-frame ones; the method was immunoSEQ multiplex PCR. The table lists hundreds of thousands of clones, around three quarters of them singletons. Sequencing input: memory CD4+ T cells sorted from blood. Subset indicated: CD45RA-negative fraction. These TCRs come from a woman aged 25-40 years in good health.

As regards this clone: Within the sample, other DNA sequences also encode this same CDR3. The V and J genes are TRBV5-1 and TRBJ2-7; D may be TRBD1 or TRBD2 (5 bases each). The V end lost 0 bases, the J end lost 6 bases, and 10 bases lay between the germline ends. This CDR3 is built from 13 residues. CDR1 and CDR2 (germline): SGHRS, YFSETQ. CDR3 sequence (DNA): TGCGCCAGCAGCTTGGCGGGGCGGTCCGAGCAGTACTTC. Its translation: CASSLAGRSEQYF.

The rearrangement uses TRBV6-5 and TRBJ2-7; D remains unclear. CDR1 is MNHEY, CDR2 SVGAGI, per germline. CDR3 size: 11 residues. V lost 5 bases and J 5 bases, leaving 7 bases between the germline ends. CDR3: CASSEVNEQYF. In DNA form, the CDR3 reads TGTGCCAGCAGTGAGGTGAACGAGCAGTACTTC.